This TCR beta chain was captured by sequencing in a study of Ad26.COV2.S vaccination and SARS-CoV-2 variants (dated by TCRdb to the early 2020s). For the study in its entirety: Donors in the vaccine arm were drawn from COV1001, a multicentre, randomized, double-blind, placebo-controlled phase I-IIa trial testing Ad26.COV2.S in healthy adults. Sequencing of the TCRbeta repertoire served to evaluate the specificity and breadth of SARS-CoV-2-reactive T cell receptors following Ad26.COV2.S vaccination. Throughout the experiments and outcome assessment, investigators stayed blinded to trial group allocation. Trial participants were randomized into five groups of five, in which low-dose or high-dose Ad26.COV2.S was given once or twice, or placebo was given on both occasions. A total of around 32 samples were included in the TCR-sequenced set, comprising around 20 Ad26.COV2.S vaccine recipients, 5 placebo recipients and 8 SARS-CoV-2 convalescent individuals. Ad26.COV2.S was administered intramuscularly at a dose of 5x10^10 or 1x10^11 viral particles, either as one shot or as two shots given 56 days apart.

The intended sense of this specimen's treatment or condition label: some 20 received Ad26.COV2.S at low or high dose, single or two shots; roughly five received placebo; per-sample allocation not given. Repertoires of vaccine and placebo recipients were sequenced from samples taken on day 63 after the first injection. Between 29 July and 7 August 2020, Cohort 1b enrolled some 25 adults aged 18-55 years at one site in Boston, USA. As a vaccine, Ad26.COV2.S was a replication-incompetent adenovirus type 26 vector that expressed a prefusion-stabilized SARS-CoV-2 spike protein derived from the original Wuhan strain. Note on this clone: This clone's antigen is unknown. No qualities accompany the bases; no much larger clone lies one base away.

Study-wide findings and limitations: After vaccination, spike-specific CD8+ and CD4+ T cell responses were reported to show substantial breadth. According to the authors, total T cell responses may have been underestimated by the TCR breadth and depth analyses. Non-spike TCR breadth was comparable between vaccine and placebo recipients, consistent with the vaccine containing only spike. Compared with placebo recipients, Ad26.COV2.S recipients showed higher spike-specific TCR breadth (P = 0.0014). Comparing responses between vaccine doses or regimens was not something the study was powered to do.

The immunoSEQ Assay was the method used to sequence TCRbeta CDR3 regions. After extraction, genomic DNA underwent amplification by bias-controlled multiplex PCR, followed by high-throughput sequencing. The original methods were these. Collapsing and filtering of sequences were performed to quantify the absolute abundance of each unique TCRbeta CDR3 region. T cell fraction was estimated by normalization of TCRbeta template counts to usable DNA, with usable DNA being measured through amplification of reference genes present in all nucleated cells. Repertoire TCRs were annotated as SARS-CoV-2-specific when V gene, CDR3 amino acid sequence and J gene were exactly matched to a known reactive TCR set. The reference SARS-CoV-2 TCR set was obtained from MIRA and was filtered for enrichment in COVID-19-positive ImmuneCODE repertoires, whereby public or cross-reactive TCRs were removed. Using the MIRA antigens, annotated TCRs were further analysed by specific ORF or by position within an ORF. Depth was the summed frequency of annotated unique rearrangements, while breadth was defined as annotated unique rearrangements over total unique productive rearrangements. Group comparisons of TCR breadth used two-sided Wilcoxon rank-sum tests. The table was pulled from immuneACCESS by TCRdb, which kept in-frame rearrangements only. Such tables lose some clones; where checked, under half of the loss comes from unresolved V genes, and the rest has no known cause. V and J calls plus clone size are reproduced from that table; the DNA served to infer D and trimming. Across this sample there are under 400,000 clones, with around 87% seen only once. The top ten clonotypes cover 3.4% of the sample.

The sample in question was peripheral blood, obtained in a trial of Ad26.COV2.S vaccine versus placebo. The TCR comes from a person between 18 and 65 years old who received the Ad26.COV2.S COVID-19 vaccine or a placebo.

The CDR3 loop reads CASSQERGNEKLFF. The nucleotide sequence reads TGTGCCAGCAGCCAGGAGAGGGGGAATGAAAAACTGTTTTTT. The V gene is TRBV6-5 and the J gene is TRBJ1-4, with TRBD1 perhaps the D gene, on 6 matching bases. As encoded in the germline V gene, CDR1 is MNHEY while CDR2 is SVGAGI. There are 14 amino acids in the CDR3, from cysteine to phenylalanine inclusive. Only the CDR3 region is kept as DNA, spanning 42 bases read in frame from base 1. Between the V and J ends, shortened by 6 bases and 5 bases respectively, the junction contains 13 bases.